This T cell receptor beta chain originates from a study of OX40 agonist ivuxolimab in advanced cancers. Study information: Aged roughly 23 to 85 with a mean of approximately 57 years, they were under 85% male.

Losses at the gene ends were 4 bases for V and 8 bases for J; bases not matched to a gene: 5. From germline, CDR1 is MNHNS and CDR2 SASEGT. The CDR3 consists of 13 residues. The assay was immunoSEQ multiplex PCR, and TCRdb's table has in-frame clones only and misses some. Among 50,000 or so clones listed, less than 90% were seen once. Sequences were derived from CD4+ or CD8+ T cells sorted from blood, sampled in a trial of the OX40 agonist ivuxolimab. The chain employs TRBV6-1 and TRBJ1-2; TRBD1 matches 9 bases. The origin of this receptor is an adult with an advanced solid tumor such as melanoma, head and neck, liver or kidney cancer. Written as DNA, the CDR3 is TGTGCCAGCAGTGTAGACAGGGGGGTAGGCTACACCTTC. This sequence encodes CASSVDRGVGYTF.